This TCR beta chain comes out of a study of shared clonotypes between healthy human individuals. The naive CD8 subset, CD45RO-negative cells positively selected for CCR7, excluded terminally differentiated effector memory CD45RA+ cells. Recent vaccinations or acute infections were absent in the healthy HIV-negative adult donors. Whole-study results and caveats: The low donor count limited represented genetic and exposure-history diversity. How much donors shared clonotypes was expected to be affected by sequencing depth.

The method was immunoSEQ multiplex PCR; TCRdb's version includes in-frame clones alone and lacks a portion of them. The sample lists over 2,000,000 clones, about 93% occurring once. Comment on this clone: The target antigen is unknown.

Sequenced sample: naive CD8+ T cells from PBMCs. The receptor was derived from a man younger than 35 in good health. Some clones in this sample may be carry-over from other donors' samples.

CDR3 amino acids: CASSLDDEQYF. The CDR3, as DNA: TGTGCCAGCAGCTTGGATGACGAGCAGTACTTC. The rearrangement joins TRBV5-6 to TRBJ2-7; no firm D call. Between the trimmed V and J ends, which lost 0 bases and 5 bases, there was a span of 3 bases. The CDR3 is made up of 11 amino acids. The germline V gene encodes CDR1 SGHDT and CDR2 YYEEEE.